This T cell receptor beta chain was captured by sequencing in a study of blood T cell repertoires in COVID-19. Study-wide context: Sample material is recorded as cDNA or gDNA derived from T cells, B-cell-depleted T cells, or PBMCs.

Sequencing used immunoSEQ multiplex PCR; TCRdb keeps in-frame clones, though not all of them. Among fewer than 250,000 clones, around 86% were seen once, and the ten largest hold roughly 3.8%. CDR1 and CDR2 (germline): MRHNA, SNTAGT. The CDR3 is made up of 14 amino acids. V lost 4 bases, J lost 7 bases, and 11 bases lay in between. V is TRBV6-4 and J is TRBJ1-6, with D unclear. The sequencing input was PBMCs or T cells enriched from blood (not recorded which). This receptor was taken from a woman aged 35 to 49 with acute COVID-19. CDR3 protein: CASSVGPGNSPLHF. In nucleotides, the CDR3 is TGTGCCAGCAGTGTCGGTCCAGGAAATTCACCCCTCCACTTT.